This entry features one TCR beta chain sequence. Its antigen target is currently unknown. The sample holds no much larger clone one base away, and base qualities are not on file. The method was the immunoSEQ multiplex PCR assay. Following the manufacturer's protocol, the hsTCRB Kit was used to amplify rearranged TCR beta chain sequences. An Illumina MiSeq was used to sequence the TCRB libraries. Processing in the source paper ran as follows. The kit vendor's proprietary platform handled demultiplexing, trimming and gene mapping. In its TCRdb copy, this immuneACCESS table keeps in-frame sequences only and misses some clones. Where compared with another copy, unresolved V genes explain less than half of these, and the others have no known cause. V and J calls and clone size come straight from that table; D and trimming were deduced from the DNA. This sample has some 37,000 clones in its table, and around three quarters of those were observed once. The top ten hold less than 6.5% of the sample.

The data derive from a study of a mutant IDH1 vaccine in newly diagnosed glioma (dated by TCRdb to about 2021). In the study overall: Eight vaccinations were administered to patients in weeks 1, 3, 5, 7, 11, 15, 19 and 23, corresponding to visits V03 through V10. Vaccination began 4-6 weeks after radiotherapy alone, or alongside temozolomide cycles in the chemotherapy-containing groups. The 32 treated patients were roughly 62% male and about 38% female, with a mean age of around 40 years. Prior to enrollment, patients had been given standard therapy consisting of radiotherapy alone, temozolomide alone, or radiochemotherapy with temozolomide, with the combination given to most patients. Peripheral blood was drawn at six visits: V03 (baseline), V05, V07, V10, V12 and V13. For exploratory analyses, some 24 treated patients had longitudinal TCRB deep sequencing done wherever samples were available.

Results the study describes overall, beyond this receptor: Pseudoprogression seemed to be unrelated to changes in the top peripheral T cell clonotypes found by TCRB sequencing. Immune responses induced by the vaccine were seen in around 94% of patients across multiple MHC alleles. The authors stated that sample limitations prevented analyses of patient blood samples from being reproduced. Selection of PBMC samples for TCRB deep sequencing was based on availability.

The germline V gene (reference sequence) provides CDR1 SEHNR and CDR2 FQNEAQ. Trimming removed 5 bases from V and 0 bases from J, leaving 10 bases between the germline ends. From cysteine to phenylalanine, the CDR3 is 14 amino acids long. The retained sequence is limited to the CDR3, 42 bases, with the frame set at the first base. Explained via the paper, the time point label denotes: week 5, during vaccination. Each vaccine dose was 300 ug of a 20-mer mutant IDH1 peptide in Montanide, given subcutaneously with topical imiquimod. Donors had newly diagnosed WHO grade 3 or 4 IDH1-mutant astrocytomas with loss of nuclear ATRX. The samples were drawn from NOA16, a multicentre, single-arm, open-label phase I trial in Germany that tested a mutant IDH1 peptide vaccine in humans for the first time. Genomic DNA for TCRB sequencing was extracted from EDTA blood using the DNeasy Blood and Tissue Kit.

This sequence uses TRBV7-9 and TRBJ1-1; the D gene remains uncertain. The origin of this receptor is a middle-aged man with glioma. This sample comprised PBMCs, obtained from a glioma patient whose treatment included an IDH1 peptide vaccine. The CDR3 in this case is CASSPPGLNTEAFF. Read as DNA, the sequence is TGTGCCAGCAGCCCCCCCGGATTGAACACTGAAGCTTTCTTT. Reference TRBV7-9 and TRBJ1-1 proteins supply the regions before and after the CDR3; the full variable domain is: DTGVSQNPRHKITKRGQNVTFRCDPISEHNRLYWYRQTLGQGPEFLTYFQNEAQLEKSRLLSDRFSAERPKGSFSTLEIQRTEQGDSAMYLCASSPPGLNTEAFFGQGTRLTVV.